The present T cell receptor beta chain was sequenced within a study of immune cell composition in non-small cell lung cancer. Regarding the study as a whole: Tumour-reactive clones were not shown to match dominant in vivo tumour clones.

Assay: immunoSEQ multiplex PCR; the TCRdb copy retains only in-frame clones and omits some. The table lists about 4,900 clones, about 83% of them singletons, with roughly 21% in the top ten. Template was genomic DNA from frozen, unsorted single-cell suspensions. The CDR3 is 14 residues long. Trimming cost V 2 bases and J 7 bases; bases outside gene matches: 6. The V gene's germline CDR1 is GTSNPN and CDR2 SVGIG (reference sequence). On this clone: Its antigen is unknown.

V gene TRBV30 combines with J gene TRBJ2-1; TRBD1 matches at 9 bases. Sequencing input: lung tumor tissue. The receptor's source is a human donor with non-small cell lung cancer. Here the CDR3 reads CAWSRGQGLNEQFF. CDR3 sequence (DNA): TGTGCCTGGAGTAGAGGACAGGGGTTGAATGAGCAGTTCTTC.